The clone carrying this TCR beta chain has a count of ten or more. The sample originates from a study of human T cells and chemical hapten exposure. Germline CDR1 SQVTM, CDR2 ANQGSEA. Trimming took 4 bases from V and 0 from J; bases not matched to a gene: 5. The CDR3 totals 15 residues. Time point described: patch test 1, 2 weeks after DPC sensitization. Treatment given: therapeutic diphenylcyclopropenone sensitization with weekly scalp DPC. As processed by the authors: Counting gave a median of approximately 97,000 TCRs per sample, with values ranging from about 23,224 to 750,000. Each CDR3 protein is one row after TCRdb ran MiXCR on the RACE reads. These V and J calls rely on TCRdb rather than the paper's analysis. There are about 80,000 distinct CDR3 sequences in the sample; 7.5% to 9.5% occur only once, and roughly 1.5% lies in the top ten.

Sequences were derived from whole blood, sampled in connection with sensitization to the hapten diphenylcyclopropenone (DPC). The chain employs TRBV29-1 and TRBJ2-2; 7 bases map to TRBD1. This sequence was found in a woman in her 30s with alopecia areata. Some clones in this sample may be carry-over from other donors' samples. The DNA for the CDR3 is TGCAGCGTTGCTACGGGACAGACGAACACCGGGGAGCTGTTTTTT. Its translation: CSVATGQTNTGELFF.